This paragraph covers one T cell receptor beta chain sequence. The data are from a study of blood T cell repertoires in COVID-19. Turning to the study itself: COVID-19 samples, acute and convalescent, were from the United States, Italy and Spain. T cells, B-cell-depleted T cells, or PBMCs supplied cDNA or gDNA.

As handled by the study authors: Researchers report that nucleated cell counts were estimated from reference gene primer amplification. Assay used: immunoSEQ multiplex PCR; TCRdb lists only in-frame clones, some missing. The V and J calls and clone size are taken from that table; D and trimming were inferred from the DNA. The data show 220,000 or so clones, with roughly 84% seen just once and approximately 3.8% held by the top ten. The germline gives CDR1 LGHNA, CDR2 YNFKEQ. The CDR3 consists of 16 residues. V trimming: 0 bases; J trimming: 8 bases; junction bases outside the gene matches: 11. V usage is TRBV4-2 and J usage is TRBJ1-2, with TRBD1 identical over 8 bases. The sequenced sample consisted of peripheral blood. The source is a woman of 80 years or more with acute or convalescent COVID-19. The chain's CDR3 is CASSQEWRQGSSGYTF. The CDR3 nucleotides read TGTGCCAGCAGCCAAGAATGGAGACAGGGGTCGTCGGGCTACACCTTC.